This entry lists 22 T cell receptor beta chains sequenced from one sample in a study of T cells after yellow fever vaccination (dated by TCRdb to between 2018 and 2020). The intended sense of this specimen's treatment or condition label: live attenuated yellow fever vaccine strain. Libraries were constructed by 5' RACE. Sequenced using an Illumina HiSeq 2500. TCRdb redid the processing of the public reads, applying fastp at Q25 and MiXCR, and retained in-frame beta chains. Records with the same CDR3 protein are collapsed into one entry carrying the most frequent genes and DNA. This sample is represented by about 350,000 distinct CDR3 sequences; 8% to 9.5% of them were singletons. The top ten hold approximately 18% of the sample. The specimen was PBMCs, collected about 41 days after the first yellow fever vaccination. These TCRs come from a young man who received the YFV17D yellow fever vaccine.

There are a few counts of this clonotype. This rearrangement joins TRBV12-3 or TRBV12-4 to TRBJ1-2; D may be TRBD1 (5 bases). The CDR3 extends over 13 amino acids. V lost 2 bases to trimming and J lost 6 bases, with 10 bases between them. The CDR3 loop reads CASSLQGPDGYTF. The CDR3 coding sequence is TGTGCCAGCAGTTTACAGGGCCCCGATGGCTACACCTTC.

This clonotype was picked up many times. For the CDR3, the DNA is TGTGCCTTAGAGGGAATGAACACTGAAGCTTTCTTT. Translation: CALEGMNTEAFF. The chain has TRBV30 and TRBJ1-1, with D hard to call. Deletions cut 7 bases from V and 0 bases from J, with 9 bases between. CDR3 length: 12 residues. The V gene's germline CDR1 is GTSNPN and CDR2 SVGIG (reference sequence).

At least ten counts were recorded for this clonotype. This chain connects TRBV5-1 to TRBJ2-7; TRBD1 matches 8 bases. With V trimmed by 4 bases and J by 4 bases, 4 bases remained unmatched. The germline V gene encodes CDR1 SGHRS and CDR2 YFSETQ. This CDR3 spans 13 amino acids. In nucleotides, the CDR3 is TGCGCCAGCAGCGACAGGGGCTTTTACGAGCAGTACTTC. Translating it yields CASSDRGFYEQYF.

This clonotype appeared a few times. The CDR3 coding sequence is TGCAGCGTTGAAAGTGGGGGTGGCTACACCTTC. Amino acid sequence: CSVESGGGYTF. The chain combines TRBV29-1 with TRBJ1-2, with D possibly TRBD1 on 5 matching bases. This CDR3 is built from 11 residues. With 2 bases removed from V and 7 bases from J, the gap between germline ends came to 8 bases. CDR1 and CDR2 from the germline V gene are SQVTM and ANQGSEA.

V usage is TRBV6-5 and J usage is TRBJ2-7; 9 bases are shared with TRBD1. Germline assignment: CDR1 MNHEY and CDR2 SVGAGI. This CDR3 region has 16 residues. Trimming took 0 bases from V and 3 from J; bases not matched to a gene: 6. CDR3 residues: CASSYSGQGIFYEQYF. The CDR3 bases are TGTGCCAGCAGTTACTCCGGACAGGGGATATTCTACGAGCAGTACTTC.

The gene calls are TRBV5-4 and TRBJ2-3; D uncertain. V lost 0 bases to trimming and J lost 1 base, with 6 bases between them. CDR3 length: 14 residues. Germline V gives CDR1 SGHNT, CDR2 YYREEE (reference sequence). Written as DNA, the CDR3 is TGTGCCAGCAGCTTGGAACTCGGCACAGATACGCAGTATTTT. This sequence encodes CASSLELGTDTQYF.

This clonotype was detected a few times. CDR3 DNA: TGTGCCACCAGTGATTTGCTCGGCGAGGAGCTGTTTTTT. As protein: CATSDLLGEELFF. The genes are TRBV24-1 and TRBJ2-2, with no clear D. The CDR3 is 13 amino acids. V lost 0 bases and J 10 bases, leaving 8 bases between the germline ends. CDR1 KGHDR and CDR2 SFDVKD come from the germline V gene.

This clonotype was counted only a few times. The chain has TRBV5-1 and TRBJ2-2, with 7 bases lining up with TRBD1. There are 15 residues in the CDR3. The V and J ends lost 4 bases and 1 base, in that order; junction bases with no gene match: 4. Germline V gives CDR1 SGHRS, CDR2 YFSETQ. The CDR3, as DNA: TGCGCCAGCAGCCAGGGACAGCTGAACACCGGGGAGCTGTTTTTT. It encodes CASSQGQLNTGELFF.

The chain has TRBV18 and TRBJ1-1; D unresolved. Between the trimmed V and J ends, which lost 3 bases and 1 base, there was a span of 15 bases. Germline V gene data show CDR1 as KGHSH and CDR2 as LQKENI. The CDR3 extends over 16 amino acids. CDR3 residues: CASSPRWLQTNTEAFF. CDR3 in DNA: TGTGCCAGCTCACCGCGTTGGCTCCAGACGAACACTGAAGCTTTCTTT.

The chain couples TRBV30 to TRBJ1-6, with unresolved D. The V end lost 2 bases, the J end lost 3 bases, and 14 bases lay between the germline ends. Looked up from germline, CDR1 is GTSNPN and CDR2 is SVGIG (reference sequence). The length of the CDR3 is 16 residues. The CDR3 region has the DNA TGTGCCTGGAGTTCAGACCAAGCCCTCTATAATTCACCCCTCCACTTT. Translating gives CAWSSDQALYNSPLHF.

This clonotype was seen only a few times. The chain links TRBV7-3 to TRBJ2-2; TRBD2 matches at 8 bases. The CDR3 length is 16 residues. Per germline, CDR1 SGHTA and CDR2 FQGTGA. Trimming cost V 2 bases and J 2 bases; bases outside gene matches: 4. The CDR3 loop is CASSLRRGENTGELFF. The CDR3 nucleotides are TGTGCCAGCAGCTTACGGCGGGGGGAAAACACCGGGGAGCTGTTTTTT.

This clonotype was recorded a few times. V and J are TRBV2 and TRBJ2-7; D is tentatively TRBD1 or TRBD2 (5 bases each). The CDR3 loop spans 14 amino acids. The V gene lost 0 bases and the J gene lost 3 bases, with 9 bases spanning the gap. CDR1 and CDR2 (germline): SNHLY, FYNNEI. The chain's CDR3 is CASSEAPGRYEQYV. For the CDR3, the DNA is TGTGCCAGCAGTGAAGCACCGGGGCGCTACGAGCAGTACGTC.

This clonotype was counted ten times or more. The CDR3 DNA sequence: TGTGCCAGCAGCGTAGAGGACAGGGGGTGGGACACTGAAGCTTTCTTT. Its translation: CASSVEDRGWDTEAFF. This chain joins TRBV9 and TRBJ1-1; 10 bases match TRBD1. The CDR3 extends over 16 amino acids. Germline V lookup: CDR1 SGDLS, CDR2 YYNGEE. Germline trimming cut 0 bases from V and 3 bases from J; bases unmatched to any gene: 5. Variable domain in full (rest from reference TRBV9 and TRBJ1-1): DSGVTQTPKHLITATGQRVTLRCSPRSGDLSVYWYQQSLDQGLQFLIQYYNGEERAKGNILERFSAQQFPDLHSELNLSSLELGDSALYFCASSVEDRGWDTEAFFGQGTRLTVV.

The V and J genes are TRBV7-9 and TRBJ1-6; perhaps TRBD1 as D (5 bases). Germline V lookup: CDR1 SEHNR, CDR2 FQNEAQ (reference sequence). The CDR3 consists of 16 residues. Deletions cut 5 bases from V and 6 bases from J, with 17 bases between. This chain's CDR3 is CASSTGDGYSNSPLHF. In nucleotides, the CDR3 is TGTGCCAGCAGCACGGGGGACGGATATTCTAATTCACCCCTCCACTTT.

This clonotype was counted ten times or more. The gene calls are TRBV5-1 and TRBJ1-1; 7 bases are a match to TRBD1. Germline V gene data show CDR1 as SGHRS and CDR2 as YFSETQ. The CDR3 loop spans 16 amino acids. CDR3 sequence (DNA): TGCCCCGCTACAAGCGGGACAGAAGAACCAAACACTGAAGCTTTCTTT. Protein: CPATSGTEEPNTEAFF. Full variable domain (outside the CDR3, taken from reference TRBV5-1 and TRBJ1-1): KAGVTQTPRYLIKTRGQQVTLSCSPISGHRSVSWYQQTPGQGLQFLFEYFSETQRNKGNFPGRFSGRQFSNSRSEMNVSTLELGDSALYLCPATSGTEEPNTEAFFGQGTRLTVV.

The gene calls are TRBV5-4 and TRBJ2-1, with 13 nucleotides matching TRBD2. J was trimmed by 8 bases and V by 4 bases; bases with no gene match: 6. Germline CDR1 is SGHNT and CDR2 is YYREEE (reference sequence). This CDR3 spans 15 amino acids. The CDR3 sequence is CASSPTSGGVDEQFF. The CDR3 DNA sequence: TGTGCCAGCAGCCCCACTAGCGGGGGGGTTGATGAGCAGTTCTTC. The full variable domain, its missing parts supplied by reference TRBV5-4 and TRBJ2-1, is ETGVTQSPTHLIKTRGQQVTLRCSSQSGHNTVSWYQQALGQGPQFIFQYYREEENGRGNFPPRFSGLQFPNYSSELNVNALELDDSALYLCASSPTSGGVDEQFFGPGTRLTVL.

Only a few counts were recorded for this clonotype. V is TRBV6-1 and J is TRBJ2-1, with 10 bases fitting TRBD2. Per germline, CDR1 MNHNS and CDR2 SASEGT. The CDR3 loop spans 15 amino acids. V shed 11 bases, J shed 4 bases, and the junction held 11 bases outside the gene matches. DNA of the CDR3: TGTGCCGTTAAGGCGAATAGCGGGGGGTACAATGAGCAGTTCTTC. This codes for CAVKANSGGYNEQFF.

The chain recombines TRBV19 with TRBJ1-1, with 10 nucleotides matching TRBD1. The CDR3 covers 15 residues. Trimming took 11 bases from V and 1 from J; bases not matched to a gene: 10. The germline CDR1 and CDR2 sequences are LNHDA and SQIVND (reference sequence). The CDR3 DNA reads TGTGCCCATGGGCCGGGACAGGGGTCGAACACTGAAGCTTTCTTT. Protein sequence: CAHGPGQGSNTEAFF.

The chain combines TRBV4-3 with TRBJ1-6; weak D call: TRBD1 (5 bases). V lost 0 bases, J lost 5 bases, and 11 bases lay in between. The CDR3 extends over 16 amino acids. The V gene's germline CDR1 is LGHNA and CDR2 YSLEER. The CDR3 sequence is CASSQEQVFDNSPLHF. For the CDR3, the DNA is TGCGCCAGCAGCCAAGAACAGGTTTTCGATAATTCACCCCTCCACTTT.

This clonotype was observed a few times. J is TRBJ1-2 and V is TRBV5-4; the D gene is possibly TRBD1 (5 bases). Germline CDR1 SGHNT, CDR2 YYREEE (reference sequence). The CDR3 has 14 residues. V was pared by 5 bases and J by 3 bases, with 14 bases between. CDR3 protein: CASSPVGAHYGYTF. The CDR3 DNA sequence: TGTGCCAGCAGTCCGGTCGGGGCCCACTATGGCTACACCTTC.

CDR3: CASSLALGPTAEAFF. The CDR3 DNA follows: TGTGCCAGCAGCTTAGCCCTCGGACCAACCGCTGAAGCTTTCTTT. The V call is TRBV7-2, the J call TRBJ1-1; D unresolved. CDR3 length: 15 amino acids. V lost 0 bases and J 6 bases, leaving 14 bases between the germline ends. Germline assignment: CDR1 SGHTA and CDR2 FQGNSA.

This clonotype was counted a few times. The CDR3 DNA sequence: TGTGCCAGCAGTCTGGGGGCGACCAATCAGCCCCAGCATTTT. The encoded protein is CASSLGATNQPQHF. The chain links TRBV6-1 to TRBJ1-5; possibly TRBD1 for D (6 bases). V gave up 5 bases and J gave up 3 bases, with 11 bases separating them. From germline, CDR1 is MNHNS and CDR2 SASEGT. The CDR3 spans 14 residues.